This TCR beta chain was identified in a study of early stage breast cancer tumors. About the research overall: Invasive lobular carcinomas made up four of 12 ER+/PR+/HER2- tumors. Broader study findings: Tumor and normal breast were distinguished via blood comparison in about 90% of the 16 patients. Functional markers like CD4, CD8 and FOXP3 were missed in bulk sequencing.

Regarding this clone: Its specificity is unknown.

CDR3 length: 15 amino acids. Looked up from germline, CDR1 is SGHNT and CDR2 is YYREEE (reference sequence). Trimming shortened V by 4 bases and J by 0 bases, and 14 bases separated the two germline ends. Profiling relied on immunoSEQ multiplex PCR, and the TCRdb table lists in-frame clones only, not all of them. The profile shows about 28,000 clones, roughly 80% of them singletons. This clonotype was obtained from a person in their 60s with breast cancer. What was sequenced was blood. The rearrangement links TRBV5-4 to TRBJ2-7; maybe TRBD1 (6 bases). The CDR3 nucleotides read TGTGCCAGCAGCGAGGACAGACGGGGCTCCTACGAGCAGTACTTC. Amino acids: CASSEDRRGSYEQYF.